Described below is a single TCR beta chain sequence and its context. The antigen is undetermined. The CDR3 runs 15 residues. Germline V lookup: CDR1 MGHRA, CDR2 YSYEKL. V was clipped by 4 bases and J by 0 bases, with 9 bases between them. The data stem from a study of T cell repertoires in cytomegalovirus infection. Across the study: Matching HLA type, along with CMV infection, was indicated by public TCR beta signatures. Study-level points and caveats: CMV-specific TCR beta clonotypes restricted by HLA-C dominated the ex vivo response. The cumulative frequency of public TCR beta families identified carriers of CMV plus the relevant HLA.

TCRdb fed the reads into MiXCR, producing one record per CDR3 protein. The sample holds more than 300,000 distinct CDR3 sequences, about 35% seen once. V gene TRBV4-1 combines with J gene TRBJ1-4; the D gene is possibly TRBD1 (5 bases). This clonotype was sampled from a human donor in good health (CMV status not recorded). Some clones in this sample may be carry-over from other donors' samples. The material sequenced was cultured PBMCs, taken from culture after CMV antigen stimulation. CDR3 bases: TGCGCCAGCAGCCTCGGGACCTCAACTAATGAAAAACTGTTTTTT. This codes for CASSLGTSTNEKLFF.